This T cell receptor beta chain came from a study of response to subunit inactivated influenza vaccine. Regarding the study as a whole: The authors proposed limited new T cell recruitment per seasonal influenza vaccination.

Worth noting for this clonotype: The antigen remains unidentified.

TCRdb itself ran the RT-PCR reads through MiXCR, one entry per CDR3 protein. The sample shows over 800,000 distinct CDR3 sequences, less than 25% of them seen only once. Trimming removed 4 bases at V and 7 bases at J, with 13 bases between. CDR1 SGHAT and CDR2 FQNNGV come from the germline V gene. This CDR3 contains 13 residues. The sequences come from PBMCs from blood, collected less than 6 days after vaccination. The chain uses TRBV11-2 and TRBJ2-5; D may be TRBD2 (5 bases). This clonotype originated in a man between 45 and 60 years old who received an inactivated influenza vaccine. CDR3 bases: TGTGCCAGCAGCTCCGGACTGGAGGCGACCCAGTACTTC. Amino acids: CASSSGLEATQYF. Complete variable domain (other parts from reference TRBV11-2 and TRBJ2-5): EAGVAQSPRYKIIEKRQSVAFWCNPISGHATLYWYQQILGQGPKLLIQFQNNGVVDDSQLPKDRFSAERLKGVDSTLKIQPAKLEDSAVYLCASSSGLEATQYFGPGTRLLVL.